This record covers a single TCR beta chain. Original processing notes: For nucleated cells, counts were estimated from reference gene primer amplification. Clones were read by immunoSEQ multiplex PCR, and TCRdb kept only the in-frame ones, dropping some. V, J and clone size are those of that table, while D and trimming were read from the DNA. The repertoire consists of around 40,000 clones, with approximately 87% occurring once and the leading ten covering around 24%. The data are from a study of blood T cell repertoires in COVID-19. Looking at the study overall: Spain, Italy and the United States supplied samples that represented acute and convalescent COVID-19. PBMCs, B-cell-depleted T cells, or T cells were the source of the cDNA or gDNA that made up the material.

Sequencing used peripheral blood. The receptor was isolated from a man aged 50 to 59 with active or convalescent COVID-19.

CDR3 bases: TGTGCCAGCAAGTTTGAGCTGGGGACTAGCGGGAGTTACACAGATACGCAGTATTTT. This gives the protein CASKFELGTSGSYTDTQYF. The chain joins TRBV28 to TRBJ2-3; 14 nucleotides match TRBD2. The CDR3 contains 19 residues. The trim removed 7 bases at V and 2 bases at J, leaving 14 bases unmatched. The germline CDR1 and CDR2 sequences are MDHEN and SYDVKM.